These 17 T cell receptor beta chains were sequenced from one sample in a study of T cells after yellow fever vaccination. MiXCR, run by TCRdb on the 5' RACE reads, gives a single entry per CDR3 protein. The sample holds 350,000 to 450,000 distinct CDR3 sequences, over 15% seen once. The input for sequencing was PBMCs, taken before the yellow fever booster vaccination. Receptors originate from a man between 18 and 35 years old who received the YFV17D yellow fever vaccine.

The J gene is TRBJ2-2, the V gene TRBV2; D is perhaps TRBD1 or TRBD2 (7 bases each). The CDR3 extends over 19 amino acids. V lost 0 bases, J lost 3 bases, and 20 bases lay in between. Germline V gene lookup returns CDR1 SNHLY and CDR2 FYNNEI. Here the CDR3 DNA reads TGTGCCAGCAGTGAAGCGCTCAGCGGAGCAGGGGGGGACACCGGGGAGCTGTTTTTT. This codes for CASSEALSGAGGDTGELFF.

V is TRBV7-6 and J is TRBJ2-5, with 10 positions matching TRBD1. Losses at the gene ends were 5 bases for V and 6 bases for J; bases not matched to a gene: 9. The CDR3 runs 15 residues. CDR1 SGHVS and CDR2 FNYEAQ come from the germline V gene. In DNA, the CDR3 is TGTGCCAGCAGCCCCGGGACAGGGGTCGGGAAGACCCAGTACTTC. This codes for CASSPGTGVGKTQYF.

This clonotype was seen only a few times. The rearrangement joins TRBV6-5 to TRBJ2-5, with TRBD1 identical over 7 bases. The V gene end was trimmed by 7 bases and the J gene end by 1 base; junction bases not matched to a gene: 6. The CDR3 consists of 14 residues. Germline-derived CDR1 and CDR2 are MNHEY and SVGAGI. The CDR3 here is CASKGRQGQETQYF. The CDR3 DNA reads as TGTGCCAGCAAAGGTCGACAGGGCCAAGAGACCCAGTACTTC.

This clonotype was observed a handful of times. The CDR3 region has the DNA TGTGCCAGCAGTTGGGGACAGCGCCTCACAGATACGCAGTATTTT. This gives the protein CASSWGQRLTDTQYF. The V call is TRBV12-3 or TRBV12-4, the J call TRBJ2-3; 7 bases line up with TRBD1. This CDR3 is built from 15 residues. The trim removed 4 bases at V and 2 bases at J, leaving 6 bases unmatched.

The sample holds a few counts of this clonotype. The V gene is TRBV5-1, the J gene TRBJ1-2; 9 bases align to TRBD1. Germline V gives CDR1 SGHRS, CDR2 YFSETQ. J lost 4 bases, V lost 0 bases, and 4 bases had no gene match. CDR3 length: 15 residues. The CDR3 coding sequence is TGCGCCAGCAGCTTGGGGGACAGGGTCGGCTATGGCTACACCTTC. Encoded protein: CASSLGDRVGYGYTF.

The chain has TRBV10-3 and TRBJ2-3; no definite D call. Germline CDR1 ENHRY, CDR2 SYGVKD. The CDR3 is made up of 15 amino acids. The ends were cut back, 2 bases at V and 6 bases at J, with 15 bases in the middle. The CDR3 protein is CAISEGRQSWDTQYF. In DNA, the CDR3 is TGTGCCATCAGTGAGGGGCGGCAGTCTTGGGATACGCAGTATTTT.

This clonotype was counted between two and nine times. The J gene is TRBJ2-1, the V gene TRBV9; 10 nucleotides match TRBD1. The CDR3 extends over 15 amino acids. V dropped 2 bases and J dropped 5; count of bases not matched to a gene: 4. Germline CDR1 and CDR2: SGDLS and YYNGEE. CDR3 DNA: TGTGCCAGCAGCGTGGGACAGGGGATTGACAATGAGCAGTTCTTC. It encodes CASSVGQGIDNEQFF.

V usage is TRBV27 and J usage is TRBJ2-5; unclear D gene. The CDR3 contains 14 residues. Trimming left V 5 bases short and J 5 bases short, with 15 bases between. Germline CDR1 is MNHEY and CDR2 is SMNVEV (reference sequence). The CDR3 DNA reads as TGTGCCAGCAGTCCGGGCCATAAAGGGGAGACCCAGTACTTC. Its translation: CASSPGHKGETQYF.

As concerns this clonotype: This could be a read error, since a much larger clone is one nucleotide away. The gene calls are TRBV4-3 and TRBJ1-1, with D hard to call. Germline V gene lookup returns CDR1 LGHNA and CDR2 YSLEER. This CDR3 has 14 residues. Here the CDR3 DNA reads TGCGCCAGCAGCCTAACCCTGGGATCCTCTGAAGCTCTCTTT. Encoded protein: CASSLTLGSSEALF.

J is TRBJ2-7 and V is TRBV28; D not certain. The V end lost 5 bases, the J end lost 0 bases, and 14 bases lay between the germline ends. The CDR3 is 15 amino acids. Germline V gene data show CDR1 as MDHEN and CDR2 as SYDVKM. CDR3 loop: CASSIGRSSSYEQYV. CDR3 nucleotides: TGTGCCAGCAGTATCGGCAGGTCGAGCTCCTACGAGCAGTACGTC.

The gene calls are TRBV7-9 and TRBJ2-5; weak D call: TRBD2 (5 bases). V lost 6 bases, J lost 10 bases, and 18 bases lay in between. This CDR3 is 13 amino acids long. CDR1 is SEHNR and CDR2 is FQNEAQ in the germline V gene (reference sequence). The CDR3 coding sequence is TGTGCCAGCAGTCTGGGCCGGGATCCGGACCAGTACTTC. It is translated as CASSLGRDPDQYF.

This rearrangement joins TRBV2 to TRBJ1-6; possibly TRBD1 for D (5 bases). Per germline, CDR1 SNHLY and CDR2 FYNNEI. The CDR3 totals 16 residues. V was shortened by 3 bases and J by 7 bases, with 16 bases between the two germline ends. The CDR3 DNA sequence: TGTGCCAGCAGTGAGCTCGCGGGGGTGGAAAATTCACCCCTCCACTTT. The encoded protein is CASSELAGVENSPLHF.

This clonotype was found a few times. The rearrangement joins TRBV9 to TRBJ2-1; 8 bases match TRBD2. The length of the CDR3 is 18 residues. CDR1 and CDR2 (germline): SGDLS, YYNGEE. V shed 4 bases and J 0 bases; nucleotides not matched to a gene: 12. In DNA form, the CDR3 reads TGTGCCAGCAGCTGGGATCAGGACGGGGGGGCCTCCTACAATGAGCAGTTCTTC. It codes for CASSWDQDGGASYNEQFF.

The gene calls are TRBV20-1 and TRBJ1-1, with D possibly being TRBD1 (5 bases). Germline V CDR1 and CDR2: DFQATT, SNEGSKA (reference sequence). This CDR3 region has 13 residues. Between the trimmed V and J ends, which lost 8 bases and 0 bases, there was a span of 13 bases. In DNA form, the CDR3 reads TGCAGTAATCAACAGGACCTGAACACTGAAGCTTTCTTT. This translates into CSNQQDLNTEAFF.

This rearrangement joins TRBV9 to TRBJ1-2; no firm D call. The CDR3 loop spans 14 amino acids. Germline values: CDR1 SGDLS, CDR2 YYNGEE. The V end was cut by 8 bases, the J end by 0 bases, with 14 bases between. CDR3 DNA sequence: TGTGCCAGTACTTGGACGACGACTAACTATGGCTACACCTTC. Translation gives CASTWTTTNYGYTF.

This clonotype has only a few counts. The chain joins TRBV5-1 to TRBJ1-1, with D perhaps TRBD1 (5 bases). Trimming stripped 2 bases from V and 4 bases from J, with 18 bases between. Germline V lookup: CDR1 SGHRS, CDR2 YFSETQ. The length of the CDR3 is 16 residues. The CDR3 spells CASSFSFGRGGTEAFF. CDR3 DNA sequence: TGCGCCAGCAGCTTTTCCTTTGGACGGGGCGGCACTGAAGCTTTCTTT.

The chain couples TRBV7-9 to TRBJ2-3; the D is unclear. The V gene lost 11 bases and the J gene lost 3 bases, with 18 bases spanning the gap. CDR3 size: 14 residues. Germline V gene sequence: CDR1 SEHNR, CDR2 FQNEAQ (reference sequence). This CDR3 is CAARRAGSTDTQYF. DNA for the CDR3: TGTGCCGCGAGAAGGGCAGGAAGTACAGATACGCAGTATTTT.